The 14 T cell receptor beta chains below all came from one sample that was sequenced in a study of technical replicates of blood from several donors. Sequencing used immunoSEQ multiplex PCR; TCRdb keeps in-frame clones, though not all of them. The table lists about 67,000 clones, about 97% of them singletons. Sequenced sample: T cells isolated from PBMCs. These receptors were collected from a human donor in good health.

The J gene is TRBJ2-7, the V gene TRBV5-8, with a possible D match to TRBD2 (5 bases). The germline gives CDR1 SGHTS, CDR2 YDEGEE. The CDR3 sequence is 14 residues long. The V end lost 6 bases, the J end lost 2 bases, and 15 bases lay between the germline ends. In nucleotides, the CDR3 is TGTGCCAGCACCCCCCGCCCGGGAACCTACGAGCAGTACTTC. It encodes CASTPRPGTYEQYF.

A single count supports this clone. The V gene is TRBV4-1, the J gene TRBJ2-5, with D possibly matching TRBD2 (5 bases). The CDR3 contains 15 residues. V was trimmed by 1 base and J by 5 bases, leaving 14 bases between them. CDR1 is MGHRA and CDR2 is YSYEKL in the germline V gene. CDR3 protein: CASSQAGVASETQYF. The DNA of the CDR3 is TGCGCCAGCAGCCAAGCCGGGGTAGCATCGGAGACCCAGTACTTC.

In this sample, this clone turned up once. The chain carries TRBV6-5 and TRBJ2-1, with D hard to call. The CDR3 totals 14 residues. CDR1 and CDR2 from the germline V gene are MNHEY and SVGAGI. Trimming pared 1 base from V and 0 bases from J, leaving 4 bases between. The CDR3 nucleotides are TGTGCCAGCAGTTACTTTATCTCCTACAATGAGCAGTTCTTC. Its protein is CASSYFISYNEQFF.

The rearrangement joins TRBV6-5 to TRBJ1-1; the D is unclear. This CDR3 region has 11 residues. With 6 bases removed from V and 8 bases from J, the gap between germline ends came to 10 bases. From germline, CDR1 is MNHEY and CDR2 SVGAGI. In nucleotides, the CDR3 is TGTGCCAGCAGGACGGGAGACGAAGCTTTCTTT. Translating gives CASRTGDEAFF.

V usage is TRBV7-8 and J usage is TRBJ2-7; 9 positions match TRBD2. The CDR3 sequence is 15 residues long. Germline trimming cut 6 bases from V and 4 bases from J; bases unmatched to any gene: 10. From germline, CDR1 is SGHVS and CDR2 FQNEAQ. The CDR3 here is CASSWSGRTLYEQYF. CDR3 nucleotides: TGTGCCAGCAGTTGGAGCGGGAGGACCCTTTACGAGCAGTACTTC.

The chain employs TRBV27 and TRBJ2-3; TRBD1 might be the D (6 bases). Germline CDR1 is MNHEY and CDR2 is SMNVEV (reference sequence). The V and J ends lost 2 bases and 0 bases respectively, with 9 bases between them. The CDR3 covers 15 residues. CDR3 amino acids: CASSLQDSSTDTQYF. DNA for the CDR3: TGTGCCAGCAGTTTACAGGACAGTAGCACAGATACGCAGTATTTT.

Comment on this clone: One end of the junction is discordant with germline, which a read error may explain. This chain connects TRBV2 to TRBJ2-2, with TRBD1 matching 9 bases. CDR1 and CDR2 from the germline V gene are SNHLY and FYNNEI. The CDR3 covers 15 residues. CDR3 residues: CASREADRGTGELFF. The DNA of the CDR3 is TGTGCCAGCAGGGAAGCTGACAGGGGGACCGGGGAGCTGTTTTTT. The complete variable domain, with remaining parts taken from reference TRBV2 and TRBJ2-2, reads EPEVTQTPSHQVTQMGQEVILRCVPISNHLYFYWYRQILGQKVEFLVSFYNNEISEKSEIFDDQFSVERPDGSNFTLKIRSTKLEDSAMYFCASREADRGTGELFFGEGSRLTVL.

The count of this clone is one. This chain joins TRBV7-6 and TRBJ2-7; perhaps TRBD1 as D (5 bases). The V end was cut by 4 bases, the J end by 4 bases, with 8 bases between. The CDR3 runs to 12 residues. Germline lookup yields CDR1 SGHVS and CDR2 FNYEAQ. DNA of the CDR3: TGTGCCAGCAGCTCATCAGGGTACGAGCAGTACTTC. Its translation is CASSSSGYEQYF.

This chain links TRBV28 with TRBJ2-2; 10 bases agree with TRBD2. The J segment lost 3 bases and the V segment lost 7 bases, leaving 17 bases of the junction unmatched. CDR1 is MDHEN and CDR2 is SYDVKM in the germline V gene. This CDR3 is 19 amino acids long. Here the CDR3 reads CASNPSGRVIRGHTGELFF. The CDR3 DNA is TGTGCCAGCAACCCTAGCGGGAGAGTCATAAGAGGGCACACCGGGGAGCTGTTTTTT.

This clone was seen once. The chain carries TRBV9 and TRBJ2-6; 8 nucleotides align to TRBD1. The CDR3 has 17 residues. V lost 4 bases and J lost 0; bases outside the gene matches: 6. From germline, CDR1 is SGDLS and CDR2 YYNGEE. The CDR3 loop is CASSSGGGLSGANVLTF. In nucleotides, the CDR3 is TGTGCCAGCAGCTCAGGGGGCGGTCTCTCTGGGGCCAACGTCCTGACTTTC.

This chain connects TRBV19 to TRBJ2-2; the D is unclear. In germline, CDR1 is LNHDA, CDR2 SQIVND (reference sequence). This CDR3 contains 13 residues. The germline V and J ends were trimmed by 5 bases and 7 bases, with 11 bases remaining between them. CDR3: CASSVNPGGELFF. The CDR3 DNA sequence: TGTGCCAGTAGTGTTAACCCAGGCGGGGAGCTGTTTTTT.

This chain links TRBV18 with TRBJ2-1; 13 nucleotides line up with TRBD2. The CDR3 consists of 17 residues. Germline V gives CDR1 KGHSH, CDR2 LQKENI. J gave up 10 bases and V 3 bases, and 12 bases lay outside the gene matches. The CDR3 loop is CASSPLDRTSGSGEQFF. The CDR3 nucleotides read TGTGCCAGCTCACCCCTCGATCGGACTAGCGGGAGCGGAGAGCAGTTCTTC.

The rearrangement joins TRBV6-6 to TRBJ1-1, with D maybe TRBD1 (6 bases). V was cut by 6 bases and J by 1 base, with 12 bases left in between. The germline gives CDR1 MNHNY, CDR2 SVGAGI (reference sequence). The CDR3 is 14 residues long. The CDR3 loop is CASSPGHPNTEAFF. The CDR3 nucleotides are TGTGCCAGCAGCCCGGGACACCCGAACACTGAAGCTTTCTTT.

The gene calls are TRBV6-5 and TRBJ2-2, with 11 bases matching TRBD2. The V gene end was trimmed by 7 bases and the J gene end by 3 bases; junction bases not matched to a gene: 4. Germline CDR1 and CDR2: MNHEY and SVGAGI. This CDR3 contains 15 residues. The CDR3 DNA follows: TGTGCCAGCACTAGGACTAGCGGGTACACCGGGGAGCTGTTTTTT. Translating it yields CASTRTSGYTGELFF.